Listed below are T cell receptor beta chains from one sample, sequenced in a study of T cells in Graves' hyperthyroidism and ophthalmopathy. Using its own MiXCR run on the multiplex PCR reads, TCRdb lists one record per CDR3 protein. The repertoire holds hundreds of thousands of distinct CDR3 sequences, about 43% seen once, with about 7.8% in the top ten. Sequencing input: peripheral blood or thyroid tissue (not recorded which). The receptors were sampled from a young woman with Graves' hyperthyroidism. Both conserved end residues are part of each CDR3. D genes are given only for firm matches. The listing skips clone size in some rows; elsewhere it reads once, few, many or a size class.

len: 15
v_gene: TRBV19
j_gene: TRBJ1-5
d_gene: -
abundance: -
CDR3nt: TGTGCCAGTGGTATCGGAGGGCAGGCTGGTCAGCCCCAGCATTTT
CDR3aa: CASGIGGQAGQPQHF

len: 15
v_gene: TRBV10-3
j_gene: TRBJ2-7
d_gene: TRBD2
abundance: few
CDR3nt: TGTGCCAGCAGTTACGGACTAGCGGGAGCCTACGAGCAGTACTTC
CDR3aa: CASSYGLAGAYEQYF

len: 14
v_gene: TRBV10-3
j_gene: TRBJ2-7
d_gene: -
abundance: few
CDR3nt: TGTGCCAGCAGTGCGACGCGGGACACCTACGAGCAGTACTTC
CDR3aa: CASSATRDTYEQYF

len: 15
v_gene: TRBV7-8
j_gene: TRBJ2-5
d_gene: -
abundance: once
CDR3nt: TGTGCCAGCAGCGACCTGGGGGGGCGAATGGAGACCCAGTACTTC
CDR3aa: CASSDLGGRMETQYF

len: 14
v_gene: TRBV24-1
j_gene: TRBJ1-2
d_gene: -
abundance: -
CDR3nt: TGTGCCAGCAGTTTGGCCCTCGGCAGCTATGGCTACACCTTC
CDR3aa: CASSLALGSYGYTF

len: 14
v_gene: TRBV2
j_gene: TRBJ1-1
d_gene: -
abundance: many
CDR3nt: TGTGCCAGCAGTGAAGATAGAGTAGGCACTGAAGCTTTCTTT
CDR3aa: CASSEDRVGTEAFF

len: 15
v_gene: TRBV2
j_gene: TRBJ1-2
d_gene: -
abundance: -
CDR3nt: TGTGCCAGCAGTTTTACTGACAGACCCTCCTATGGCTACACCTTC
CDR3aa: CASSFTDRPSYGYTF

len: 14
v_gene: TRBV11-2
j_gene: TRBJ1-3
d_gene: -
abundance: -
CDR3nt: TGTGCCAGCAGCTATAGACAGCTAGGAAACACCATATATTTT
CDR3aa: CASSYRQLGNTIYF

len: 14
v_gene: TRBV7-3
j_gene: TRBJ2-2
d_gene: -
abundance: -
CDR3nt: TGTGCCAGCACCGGGACGGGGGACACCGGGGAGCTGTTTTTT
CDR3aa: CASTGTGDTGELFF

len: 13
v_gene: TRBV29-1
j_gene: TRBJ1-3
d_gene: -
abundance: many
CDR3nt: TGCAGCGCGGGACCGGGCTCTGGAAACACCATATATTTT
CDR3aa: CSAGPGSGNTIYF

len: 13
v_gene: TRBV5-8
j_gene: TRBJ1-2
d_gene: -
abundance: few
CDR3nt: TGTGCCAGCAGCTACGACAGAACCTATGGCTACACCTTC
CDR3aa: CASSYDRTYGYTF

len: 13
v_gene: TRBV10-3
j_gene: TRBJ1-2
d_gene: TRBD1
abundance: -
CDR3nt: TGTGCTAGGAGCCGGGACAGTAACTATGGCTACACCTTC
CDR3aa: CARSRDSNYGYTF

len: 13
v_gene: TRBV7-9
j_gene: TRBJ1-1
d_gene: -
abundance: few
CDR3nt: TGTGCCAGCCTCCTGGGAGCTCTCACTGAAGCTTTCTTT
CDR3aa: CASLLGALTEAFF

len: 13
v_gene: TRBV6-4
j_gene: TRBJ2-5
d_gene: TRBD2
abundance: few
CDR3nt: TGTGCCAGCAGTCAGCGGGAGCTAGAGACCCAGTACTTC
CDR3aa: CASSQRELETQYF

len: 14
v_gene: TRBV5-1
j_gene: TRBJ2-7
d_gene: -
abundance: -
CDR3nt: TGCGCCAGCAGCTTGGACAGGCAGTGGGACGAGCAGTACTTC
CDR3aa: CASSLDRQWDEQYF

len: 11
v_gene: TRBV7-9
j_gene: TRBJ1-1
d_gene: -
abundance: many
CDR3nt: TGTGCCAGCAGCTTGGGCTCTGAAGCTTTCTTT
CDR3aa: CASSLGSEAFF

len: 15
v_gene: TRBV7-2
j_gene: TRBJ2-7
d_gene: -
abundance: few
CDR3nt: TGTGCCAGCAGCTTACAGGTGGGAGTAGGCTACGAGCAGTACTTC
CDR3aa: CASSLQVGVGYEQYF

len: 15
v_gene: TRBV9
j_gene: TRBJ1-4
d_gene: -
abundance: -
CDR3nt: TGTGCCAGCAGCGTAGGGGGGAGTCCTAATGAAAAACTGTTTTTT
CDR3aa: CASSVGGSPNEKLFF

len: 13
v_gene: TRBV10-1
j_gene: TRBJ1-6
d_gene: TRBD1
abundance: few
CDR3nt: TGCGCCTCCGGACAGGGCTATAATTCACCCCTCCACTTT
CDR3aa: CASGQGYNSPLHF

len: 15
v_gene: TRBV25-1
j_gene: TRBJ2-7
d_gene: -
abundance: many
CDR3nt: TGTGCCAGCAGTGCGACCGGGGGCAGCCGCTACGAGCAGTACTTC
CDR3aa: CASSATGGSRYEQYF

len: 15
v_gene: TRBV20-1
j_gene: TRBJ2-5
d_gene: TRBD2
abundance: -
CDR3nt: TGCAGTGCTTATGGACTAGCGGGAGGTTTGGAGACCCAGTACTTC
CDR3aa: CSAYGLAGGLETQYF

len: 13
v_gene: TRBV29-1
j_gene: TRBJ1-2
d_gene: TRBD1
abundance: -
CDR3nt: TGCAGCGTCACAGGGACAGGGGACTATGGCTACACCTTC
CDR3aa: CSVTGTGDYGYTF

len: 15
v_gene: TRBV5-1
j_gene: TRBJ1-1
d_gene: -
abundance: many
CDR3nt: TGCGCCAGCAGCTTGGTCGAGGGTTTCGGTGGTGAAGCTTTCTTT
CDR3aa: CASSLVEGFGGEAFF

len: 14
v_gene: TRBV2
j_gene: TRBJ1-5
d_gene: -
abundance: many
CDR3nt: TGTGCCAGCAGTGTCTCGGCAGGGGATCCGCCCCAGCATTTT
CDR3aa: CASSVSAGDPPQHF

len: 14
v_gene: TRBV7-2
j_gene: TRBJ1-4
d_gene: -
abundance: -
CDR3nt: TGTGCCAGCAGCTCCCAGGGGATTAATGAAAAACTGTTTTTT
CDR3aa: CASSSQGINEKLFF

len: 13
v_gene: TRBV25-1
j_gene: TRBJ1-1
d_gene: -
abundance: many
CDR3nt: TGTGCCAGCAGTGAAGGGCAGAGTACTGAAGCTTTCTTT
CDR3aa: CASSEGQSTEAFF

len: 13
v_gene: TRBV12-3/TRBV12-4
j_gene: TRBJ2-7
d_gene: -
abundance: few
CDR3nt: TGTGCCAGCAGCCAAACCCAGGGTTTCGAGCAGTACTTC
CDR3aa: CASSQTQGFEQYF

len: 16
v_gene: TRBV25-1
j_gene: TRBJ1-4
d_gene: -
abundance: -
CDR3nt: TGTGCCAGCAGTGAACTCCGCGGGCGGGATAGTGAAAAACTGGTTTTT
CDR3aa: CASSELRGRDSEKLVF

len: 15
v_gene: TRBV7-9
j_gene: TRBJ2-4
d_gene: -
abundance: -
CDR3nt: TGTGCCAGCAGCCAAGATCTAGGGGGGCAAAACATTCAGTACTTC
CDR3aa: CASSQDLGGQNIQYF

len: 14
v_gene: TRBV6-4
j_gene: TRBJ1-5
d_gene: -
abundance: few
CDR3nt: TGTGCCAGCAGTCCCAGCCTGACTAACCAGCCCCAGCATTTT
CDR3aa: CASSPSLTNQPQHF

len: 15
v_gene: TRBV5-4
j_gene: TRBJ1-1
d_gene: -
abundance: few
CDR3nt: TGTGCCAGCAGCTTGGCCCTTGGCAGGAACACTGAAGCTTTCTTT
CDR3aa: CASSLALGRNTEAFF

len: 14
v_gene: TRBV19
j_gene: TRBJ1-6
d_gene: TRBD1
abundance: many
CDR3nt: TGTGCCAGTAGGACGGGGACAGGGCAATCACCCCTCCACTTT
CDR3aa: CASRTGTGQSPLHF

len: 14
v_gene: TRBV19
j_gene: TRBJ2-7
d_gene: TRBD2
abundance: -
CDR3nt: TGTGCCAGTAGCGGGACTAGCGGGAGCACCGAGCAGTACTTC
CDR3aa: CASSGTSGSTEQYF

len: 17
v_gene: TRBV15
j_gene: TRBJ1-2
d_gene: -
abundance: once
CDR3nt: TGTGCCACCAGCAGAGACAGGGTGGGATTCGGTCCTGGTGGCTACACCTTC
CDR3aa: CATSRDRVGFGPGGYTF

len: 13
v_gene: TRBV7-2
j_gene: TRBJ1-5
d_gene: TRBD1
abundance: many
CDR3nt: TGTGCCAGCGGGGACAGTCTCAATCAGCCCCAGCATTTT
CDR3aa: CASGDSLNQPQHF

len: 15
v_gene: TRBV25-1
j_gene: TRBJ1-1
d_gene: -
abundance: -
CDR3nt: -
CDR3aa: CACSARDQGNTEAFF

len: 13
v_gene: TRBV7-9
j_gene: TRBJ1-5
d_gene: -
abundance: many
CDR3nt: TGTGCCAGCAGCCCCTCAGGGTCCCAGCCCCAGCATTTT
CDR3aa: CASSPSGSQPQHF

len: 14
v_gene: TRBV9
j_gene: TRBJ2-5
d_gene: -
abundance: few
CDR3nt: TGTGCCAGCAGCGTATACGGGCGGGAAGAGACCCAGTACTTC
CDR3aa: CASSVYGREETQYF

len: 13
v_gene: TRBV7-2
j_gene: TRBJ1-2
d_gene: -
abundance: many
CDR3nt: TGTGCCAGCAGCTTCAGGGGATTCGATGGCTACACCTTC
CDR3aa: CASSFRGFDGYTF

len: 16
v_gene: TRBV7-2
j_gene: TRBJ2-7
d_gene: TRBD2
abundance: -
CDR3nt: TGTGCCAGCAGCCAACTTACTAGCGGCCTTTCCTACGAGCAGTACTTC
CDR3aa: CASSQLTSGLSYEQYF

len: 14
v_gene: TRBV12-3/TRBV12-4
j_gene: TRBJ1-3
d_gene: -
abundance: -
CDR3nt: TGTGCCAGTGCTAAGGACGGGACCCCGCACACCATATATTTT
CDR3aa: CASAKDGTPHTIYF

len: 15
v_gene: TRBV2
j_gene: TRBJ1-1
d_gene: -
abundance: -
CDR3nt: TGTGCCAGCAGCCAAGAGGGGCCCTACCGACCTGAAGCTTTCTTT
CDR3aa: CASSQEGPYRPEAFF

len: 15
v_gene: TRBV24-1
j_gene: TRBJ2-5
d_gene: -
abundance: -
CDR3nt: TGTGCCACCAGTGAGACAGGAGGCTTCCAAGGGACCCAGTACTTC
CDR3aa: CATSETGGFQGTQYF

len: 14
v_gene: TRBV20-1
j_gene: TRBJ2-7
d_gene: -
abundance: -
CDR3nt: TGCAGTGCTACCAGGGCGGCGGGTAACTACGAGCAGTACTTC
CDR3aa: CSATRAAGNYEQYF

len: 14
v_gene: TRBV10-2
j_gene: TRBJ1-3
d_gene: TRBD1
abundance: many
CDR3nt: TGCGCCAGCCGGACAGGGCTATCTGGAAACACCATATATTTT
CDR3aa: CASRTGLSGNTIYF